These 23 T cell receptor beta chains were all obtained from the same sample, sequenced in a study of identical twins. TCRdb recomputed calls from the 5' RACE reads with MiXCR, one row per CDR3 protein. The sample contains fewer than 20,000 distinct CDR3 sequences, about two thirds of which appear only once. Sequenced sample: memory (CD45RO+) T cells sorted from blood. These receptor sequences come from a woman under 30 in good health. This table probably holds off-target reads from a library built for another chain.

CDR3 nucleotide sequence: TGTGCCAGCAGTTACTCCCGGGATGGGGAGCTGTTTTTT. Translated: CASSYSRDGELFF. The rearrangement joins TRBV6-2 or TRBV6-3 to TRBJ2-2; possibly TRBD2 for D (5 bases). The germline gives CDR1 MNHEY, CDR2 SVGEGT. This CDR3 has 13 amino acids. Trimming pared 0 bases from V and 8 bases from J, leaving 7 bases between.

J is TRBJ2-1 and V is TRBV12-5, with 9 bases fitting TRBD2. The germline CDR1 and CDR2 sequences are LGHNT and FRNRAP. The CDR3 spans 15 residues. J lost 7 bases, V lost 4 bases, and 8 bases had no gene match. Written as DNA, the CDR3 is TGTGCTAGTGGTTGGGGGACTAGCCGGTCGAATGAGCAGTTCTTC. Encoded protein: CASGWGTSRSNEQFF.

J is TRBJ2-2 and V is TRBV6-5; the match to TRBD2 covers 10 bases. This CDR3 comprises 19 residues. Germline V gene data show CDR1 as MNHEY and CDR2 as SVGAGI. V lost 6 bases and J lost 2; bases outside the gene matches: 15. CDR3 region: CASRQLAGSSGLNTGELFF. The CDR3 nucleotides read TGTGCCAGCAGGCAACTAGCGGGAAGCTCAGGTTTAAACACCGGGGAGCTGTTTTTT.

In DNA form, the CDR3 reads TGTGCCAGCTCACCCCCGGGAGCCGGGTGGGATGAGCAGTTCTTC. It encodes CASSPPGAGWDEQFF. The chain has TRBV18 and TRBJ2-1, with D tentatively TRBD2 (6 bases). CDR3 length: 15 residues. Trimming took off 3 bases at V and 8 bases at J, with 17 bases between the two ends. Germline CDR1 is KGHSH and CDR2 is LQKENI.

V usage is TRBV30 and J usage is TRBJ1-1; D uncertain. Looked up from germline, CDR1 is GTSNPN and CDR2 is SVGIG (reference sequence). V was pared by 3 bases and J by 0 bases, with 8 bases between. The CDR3 is 13 residues long. The CDR3, as DNA: TGTGCCTGGAGGAGAGGGATGAACACTGAAGCTTTCTTT. This gives the protein CAWRRGMNTEAFF.

The V call is TRBV6-5, the J call TRBJ2-3; D is undetermined. This CDR3 has 12 amino acids. V lost 6 bases to trimming and J lost 2 bases, with 6 bases between them. CDR1 is MNHEY, CDR2 SVGAGI, per germline. The DNA of the CDR3 is TGTGCCAGCAGCCGAAACACAGATACGCAGTATTTT. Translated: CASSRNTDTQYF.

This sequence joins TRBV29-1 and TRBJ2-1, with D perhaps matching TRBD1 or TRBD2 (5 bases each). Trimming removed 4 bases at V and 8 bases at J, with 12 bases between. The CDR3 spans 12 residues. Per germline, CDR1 SQVTM and CDR2 ANQGSEA. The CDR3 DNA sequence: TGCAGCGTTGTGGGTGGGGGTTATGAGCAGTTCTTC. The encoded protein is CSVVGGGYEQFF.

This chain uses TRBV2 with TRBJ1-1; TRBD1 might be the D (6 bases). Per germline, CDR1 SNHLY and CDR2 FYNNEI. The CDR3 is made up of 15 amino acids. Trimming left V 10 bases short and J 2 bases short, with 20 bases between. CDR3 amino acids: CATNLPGTPNTEAFF. As DNA, the CDR3 is TGTGCCACCAATCTACCCGGGACACCAAACACTGAAGCTTTCTTT.

This chain's CDR3 is CASRRAVNTGELFF. Here the CDR3 DNA reads TGTGCCAGCCGGCGGGCTGTGAACACCGGGGAGCTGTTTTTT. V usage is TRBV6-4 and J usage is TRBJ2-2, with a possible D match to TRBD2 (5 bases). V dropped 8 bases and J dropped 1 base, with 11 bases sitting between them. The CDR3 has 14 amino acids. Per germline, CDR1 MRHNA and CDR2 SNTAGT.

The chain couples TRBV7-2 to TRBJ2-2, with a tentative D call TRBD2 (6 bases). The CDR3 totals 14 residues. In germline, CDR1 is SGHTA, CDR2 FQGNSA. V was pared by 8 bases and J by 1 base, with 11 bases between. The CDR3 DNA follows: TGTGCCAGCCGTGGGACTTTGAACACCGGGGAGCTGTTTTTT. The encoded protein is CASRGTLNTGELFF.

This chain uses TRBV7-8 with TRBJ2-7; D is uncertain. V was shortened by 2 bases and J by 5 bases, with 4 bases between the two germline ends. Per the germline V gene, CDR1 is SGHVS and CDR2 is FQNEAQ. The CDR3 runs to 11 residues. This CDR3 reads CASSLKNEQYF. CDR3 coding DNA: TGTGCCAGCAGCTTAAAGAACGAGCAGTACTTC.

This chain joins TRBV7-2 and TRBJ2-3; D is unresolved. The V and J ends lost 4 bases and 6 bases respectively, with 14 bases between them. This CDR3 is built from 14 residues. Germline values: CDR1 SGHTA, CDR2 FQGNSA. The CDR3 sequence: CASSSDWLLDTQYF. The DNA for the CDR3 is TGTGCCAGCAGCTCCGACTGGCTATTGGATACGCAGTATTTT.

This chain joins TRBV7-2 and TRBJ2-3; tentatively, D is TRBD2 (5 bases). The CDR3 covers 14 residues. V was trimmed by 8 bases and J by 3 bases, leaving 15 bases between them. CDR1 SGHTA and CDR2 FQGNSA come from the germline V gene. CDR3 amino acids: CASQVGLATDTQYF. CDR3 bases: TGTGCCAGCCAAGTCGGACTGGCGACAGATACGCAGTATTTT.

This clonotype came up a few times. The V call is TRBV4-3, the J call TRBJ2-3; D call uncertain. The CDR3 totals 14 residues. Germline V gene sequence: CDR1 LGHNA, CDR2 YSLEER. Trimming stripped 0 bases from V and 2 bases from J, with 6 bases between. The DNA for the CDR3 is TGCGCCAGCAGCCAAGATGGAAACACAGATACGCAGTATTTT. It codes for CASSQDGNTDTQYF.

This sequence joins TRBV11-1 and TRBJ1-2; D might be TRBD1 (6 bases). The V gene lost 2 bases and the J gene lost 8 bases, with 18 bases spanning the gap. The CDR3 length is 15 residues. The germline V gene encodes CDR1 SGHAT and CDR2 FQDESV (reference sequence). In DNA form, the CDR3 reads TGTGCCAGCAGCTTATTAACCGGGGGCGAGGGCGGCTACACCTTC. It yields the protein CASSLLTGGEGGYTF.

This rearrangement joins TRBV4-3 to TRBJ1-6; D is unresolved. In germline, CDR1 is LGHNA, CDR2 YSLEER. The CDR3 is made up of 15 amino acids. V was cut by 0 bases and J by 4 bases, with 7 bases left in between. As DNA, the CDR3 is TGCGCCAGCAGCCAAGAGCCGGAGTATAATTCACCCCTCCACTTT. Translated: CASSQEPEYNSPLHF.

This rearrangement joins TRBV2 to TRBJ2-3; 12 nucleotides align to TRBD1. V dropped 8 bases and J dropped 5; count of bases not matched to a gene: 2. CDR3 length equals 13 residues. Germline V CDR1 and CDR2: SNHLY, FYNNEI. CDR3 sequence (DNA): TGTGCCAGCGGGACAGGGGGCAGAGATACGCAGTATTTT. This codes for CASGTGGRDTQYF.

As DNA, the CDR3 is TGTGCCAGCAGCTTAGCCGGACAGGGGAGGTTTGGGCAGTTCTTC. Translation: CASSLAGQGRFGQFF. The rearrangement uses TRBV13 and TRBJ2-1, with 9 bases aligning to TRBD1. CDR3 length: 15 amino acids. V shed 1 base, J shed 12 bases, and the junction held 10 bases outside the gene matches. Per the germline V gene, CDR1 is PRHDT and CDR2 is FYEKMQ (reference sequence).

The chain joins TRBV12-5 to TRBJ2-7; 10 nucleotides agree with TRBD2. The CDR3 sequence is 15 residues long. Germline-derived CDR1 and CDR2 are LGHNT and FRNRAP. V lost 3 bases to trimming and J lost 4 bases; unmatched junction nucleotides: 6. The CDR3 DNA follows: TGTGCTAGTGGTTTTAGGTCTAGCGGGAGTTACGAGCAGTACTTC. It is translated as CASGFRSSGSYEQYF.

The chain joins TRBV2 to TRBJ2-1; D not resolved. CDR3 length: 14 residues. Germline V gene lookup returns CDR1 SNHLY and CDR2 FYNNEI. Between the trimmed V and J ends, which lost 3 bases and 12 bases, there was a span of 18 bases. CDR3 sequence reads: CASSEVKGPLGQFF. For the CDR3, the DNA is TGTGCCAGCAGTGAGGTCAAGGGCCCTTTGGGGCAGTTCTTC.

Points on this clonotype: A read error may produce the germline difference seen at one junction end. The V call is TRBV27, the J call TRBJ2-1; D perhaps matches TRBD1 (5 bases). CDR1 MNHEY and CDR2 SMNVEV come from the germline V gene (reference sequence). This CDR3 has 15 amino acids. The CDR3 DNA reads TGTGCCATCAGTTCTGAATTAGCCCTCAGGGATGAGCAGTTCTTC. It yields the protein CAISSELALRDEQFF.

This rearrangement joins TRBV12-3 or TRBV12-4 to TRBJ2-4; the match to TRBD2 covers 11 bases. Trimming cost V 5 bases and J 8 bases; bases outside gene matches: 5. The CDR3 runs to 14 residues. The DNA for the CDR3 is TGTGCCAGCAGTCCTGGACTAGCGGGCGACATTCAGTACTTC. Amino acid sequence: CASSPGLAGDIQYF.

The chain couples TRBV29-1 to TRBJ1-1; no firm D call. The CDR3 has 12 residues. CDR1 is SQVTM, CDR2 ANQGSEA, per germline. Deletions cut 7 bases from V and 8 bases from J, with 17 bases between. CDR3 nucleotide sequence: TGCAGCGGTACAGATGGAGCTTCGGAAGCTTTCTTT. It encodes CSGTDGASEAFF.